This T cell receptor beta chain was retrieved from a study of cytomegalovirus exposure and HLA in healthy donors. Researchers ran the PCR with 60 Vbeta and 13 Jbeta primers. The protocol was immunoSEQ multiplex PCR, while the TCRdb copy is restricted to in-frame clones and leaves out a portion. Of some 150,000 clones in the sample, roughly 82% are singletons; the top ten hold more than 2.5%. CDR1 is MNHEY, CDR2 SVGAGI, per germline. The CDR3 is made up of 15 amino acids. V shed 6 bases, J shed 5 bases, and the junction held 7 bases outside the gene matches. The chain couples TRBV6-5 to TRBJ1-5; 10 bases line up with TRBD1. The sample taken for sequencing was PBMCs. The TCR originated in a man aged 18 to 30 in good health and CMV-seropositive. CDR3 coding DNA: TGTGCCAGCAGGACAGGGGGCAAGAGGGATCAGCCCCAGCATTTT. Residues: CASRTGGKRDQPQHF.